The T cell receptor (beta chain) under discussion was sequenced for a study of T cell repertoires in aging, cancer and after chemotherapy. V dropped 7 bases and J dropped 3; count of bases not matched to a gene: 18. This CDR3 contains 20 residues. Per germline, CDR1 KGHDR and CDR2 SFDVKD. The template was genomic DNA from peripheral blood, not RNA. Rearranged V-D-J TRB sequences were amplified with a mixed TRB-A/B primer pool. TCRdb recomputed calls from the multiplex PCR reads with MiXCR, one row per CDR3 protein. The sample yields under 3,000 distinct CDR3 sequences, approximately 50% seen once. Sequenced material: blood. The V and J genes are TRBV24-1 and TRBJ2-2; 11 bases align to TRBD1. The receptor was derived from a human donor with a blood cancer. The CDR3 loop reads CATRDLGTGGTLWDTGELFF. The CDR3 nucleotides read TGTGCCACCAGAGATCTAGGGACAGGGGGGACTTTGTGGGACACCGGGGAGCTGTTTTTT.